This T cell receptor (beta chain) was recovered during a study of control samples from healthy donors and cancer patients. J lost 7 bases, V lost 5 bases, and 6 bases had no gene match. The CDR3 loop spans 13 amino acids. Libraries were prepared by immunoSEQ multiplex PCR; TCRdb keeps only in-frame clonotypes and omits some of them. In total, the table holds approximately 190,000 clones. The specimen was blood. This TCR was recovered from a young woman in good health. The chain carries TRBV12-3 or TRBV12-4 and TRBJ1-2; TRBD1 matches at 8 bases. The DNA of the CDR3 is TGTGCCAGCAGTCCCCAGGGGGCCGGTGGCTACACCTTC. Residues: CASSPQGAGGYTF.